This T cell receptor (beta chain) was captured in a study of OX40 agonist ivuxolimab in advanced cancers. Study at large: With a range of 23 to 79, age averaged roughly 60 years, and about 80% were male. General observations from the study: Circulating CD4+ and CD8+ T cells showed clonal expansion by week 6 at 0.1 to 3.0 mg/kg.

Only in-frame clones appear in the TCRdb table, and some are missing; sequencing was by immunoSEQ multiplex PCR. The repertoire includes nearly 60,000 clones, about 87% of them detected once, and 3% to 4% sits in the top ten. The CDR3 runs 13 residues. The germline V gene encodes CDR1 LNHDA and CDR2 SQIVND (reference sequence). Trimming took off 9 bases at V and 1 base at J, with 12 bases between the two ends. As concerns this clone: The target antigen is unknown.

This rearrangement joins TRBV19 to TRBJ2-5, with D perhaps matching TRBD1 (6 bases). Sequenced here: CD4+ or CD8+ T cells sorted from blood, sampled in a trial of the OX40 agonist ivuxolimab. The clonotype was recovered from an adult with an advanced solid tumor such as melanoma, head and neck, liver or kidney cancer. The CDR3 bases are TGTGCCAGCGGACAGACAGCCCAAGAGACCCAGTACTTC. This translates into CASGQTAQETQYF.